What follows describes a single T cell receptor beta chain. This clonotype has only one observation. The target of this receptor is not known. The record has no base qualities; no much larger clone is one base away. One read alone provides weak support. The data derive from a study of identical twins (dated by TCRdb to the mid-2010s). With respect to the entire study: To test whether fetal clonotypes persist, this study deep-sequenced TCR alpha and beta repertoires from monozygotic twins, from unrelated adults of various ages, and from cord blood. To rule out contamination, the twin experiments were replicated at different times with different library preparation protocols.

Library construction relied on 5' RACE. Sequencer: Illumina HiSeq 2000. Template switching added a universal primer binding site, and the final cDNA carried a unique molecular identifier that allowed TCR cDNA molecules to be counted accurately. Specific primers in the conserved constant-segment region were used to synthesize first-strand cDNA for the TCR alpha and beta chains. To control for contamination, each cDNA library was double barcoded with a SMART-Mk sample barcode plus Illumina barcodes. TruSeq adapter sequences, together with Illumina sample barcodes, were added in two successive PCR steps. The Illumina HiSeq platform was used with custom primers to sequence TCR alpha and beta cDNA libraries. Processing in the source paper ran as follows. Unique molecular identifiers were extracted from raw reads with MiGEC, and CDR3 positions were determined with MiXCR. Recombination models were inferred per individual with the repgenHMM and IGoR tools using an EM algorithm. Shared clonotype analysis was performed with the tcR package in R, normalizing sharing by the product of cloneset sizes. To study raw recombination without the effects of thymic and clonal selection, out-of-frame nonproductive sequences were analyzed. TCRdb ran its own pipeline on the public reads, namely fastp trimming at Q25 and MiXCR clone calling, and kept in-frame beta chains. Rows are unified per CDR3 protein, each entry keeping the most common DNA and genes. The V and J calls and clone size are TCRdb's, not the authors'. The sample records under 350,000 distinct CDR3 sequences, roughly 8.6% of which are singletons. Together, the top ten hold roughly 6.4% of the sample.

Overall results and qualifications from the work: In monozygotic twins, out-of-frame TCR alpha sharing was systematically underestimated by recombination models, although the models agreed with sharing between unrelated individuals. Zero-insertion analyses could be partly confounded by invariant T cells such as MAIT and iNKT, though diverse VJ usage argued against such confounding for most clonotypes. Because the same donors could not be followed over many years, the conclusions depended on cross-sectional statistical analysis. Abundant cord blood beta clonotypes had fewer insertions, young adult naive repertoires showed a similar but weaker trend, and memory repertoires showed no such trend. Excess twin sharing in beta out-of-frame sequences was weaker because fewer shared sequences lowered the signal-to-noise ratio. Compared with coincidental sharing between unrelated individuals, out-of-frame TCR alpha sequences shared between twins had an excess of sequences with low generation probability.

Every donor was a healthy Caucasian. Three pairs of female monozygotic twins, all aged about 18 to 30 years, were included in the twin cohort. Positive isolation kits from Invitrogen were used to isolate the CD4+ and CD8+ T cell populations. This same sample was also taken into another study, of yellow fever vaccine responses in identical twins. The second source states: According to the authors, in identical twins the way T cells responded to vaccination appeared partly convergent and partly personalized. In identical twins, the study followed T cell clones that responded to the vaccine with precision.

The TCR comes from a young woman in good health. Sequences were obtained from CD8+ T cells sorted from blood.

This receptor carries the CDR3 CASSTQPSRSSGSTDTQYF. The DNA sequence reads TGTGCCAGCAGTACCCAACCCTCTCGGTCTAGCGGGAGCACAGATACGCAGTATTTT. This chain joins TRBV12-3 or TRBV12-4 to TRBJ2-3; TRBD2 agrees with 8 junctional bases. The V end gives up 5 bases and the J end 0 bases, leaving 16 bases in the junction not matched to a gene. Spanning cysteine to phenylalanine, the CDR3 consists of 19 amino acids. The retained sequence is limited to the CDR3, 57 bases, with the frame set at the first base.